A selection of T cell receptor beta chains follows, all from one sample in a study of shared clonotypes between healthy human individuals. Here immunoSEQ multiplex PCR was the method, and the copy in TCRdb shows in-frame clones only, minus some. This table has approximately 2,000,000 clones, around 93% appearing once. Sample: naive CD4+ T cells from PBMCs. The receptors here all came from a man aged 18 to 29 in good health. Some clones in this sample may be carry-over from other donors' samples. The CDR3 runs from the conserved cysteine through the conserved F or W. A D gene is named only where the DNA matches it firmly. Clone size is stated in some rows and not others, as once, few, many or a class when expanded.

J gene | V gene | clone size | D gene | CDR3 DNA | CDR3 protein
TRBJ1-2 | TRBV27 | once | - | TGTGCCAGCAGTTTGGGGGGGCGGGGAAACTATGGCTACACCTTC | CASSLGGRGNYGYTF
TRBJ1-2 | TRBV5-1 | - | TRBD1 | TGCGCCAGCAGCTTGGTGCCCACAGGGGGCCCTATAGGCTACACCTTC | CASSLVPTGGPIGYTF
TRBJ1-2 | TRBV30 | - | TRBD1 | TGTGCCTGGAGTGCCGGGACAGGACGAGCTAACTATGGCTACACCTTC | CAWSAGTGRANYGYTF
TRBJ1-1 | TRBV7-8 | - | TRBD1 | TGTGCCAGCAGCGTACGAGACAGGGGGCACACTGAAGCTTTCTTT | CASSVRDRGHTEAFF
TRBJ2-3 | TRBV4-1 | - | - | TGCGCCAGCAGCCGCCTCAGGGGTGGCACAGATACGCAGTATTTT | CASSRLRGGTDTQYF
TRBJ1-1 | TRBV21-1 | - | - | TGTGCCAGCAGCCTCCGACAGGGATTACGCACTGAAGCTTTCTTT | CASSLRQGLRTEAFF
TRBJ1-4 | TRBV5-1 | - | TRBD1 | TGCGCCAGCAGCTTGGCAGGGGGCAAAGAAAAACTGTTTTTT | CASSLAGGKEKLFF
TRBJ1-6 | TRBV25-1 | once | TRBD1 | TGTGCCAGCAGAGACGGGACAGAATATGATAATTCACCCCTCCACTTT | CASRDGTEYDNSPLHF
TRBJ1-3 | TRBV19 | - | - | TGTGCCAGTAAAGCTATGAATGTTGGGTCTGGAAACACCATATATTTT | CASKAMNVGSGNTIYF
TRBJ1-4 | TRBV5-1 | - | - | TGCGCCAGCAGTCCCGACCCTAATGAAAAACTGTTTTTT | CASSPDPNEKLFF
TRBJ2-7 | TRBV18 | - | - | TGTGCCAGCTCACCTTTCGCCACGGGAGAGCAGTACTTC | CASSPFATGEQYF
TRBJ1-2 | TRBV4-2 | - | - | TGTGCCAGCAGCCAAGTAGGTTCCGGAGCTAACTATGGCTACACCTTC | CASSQVGSGANYGYTF
TRBJ2-7 | TRBV5-6 | - | - | TGTGCCAGCAGCCGGCCGGGTCACCCCTACGAGCAGTACTTC | CASSRPGHPYEQYF
TRBJ1-1 | TRBV5-6 | - | - | TGTGCCAGCAGCTTGGAAGGGGGTGGGTGGAACACTGAAGCTTTCTTT | CASSLEGGGWNTEAFF
TRBJ2-1 | TRBV28 | - | TRBD2 | TGTGCCAGCAGTTCACCGGGGGGAAATGAGCAGTTCTTC | CASSSPGGNEQFF
TRBJ2-3 | TRBV7-2 | - | - | TGTGCCAGCAGCATATTCATCACAGATACGCAGTATTTT | CASSIFITDTQYF
TRBJ1-1 | TRBV27 | - | - | TGTGCCAGCAGTTTAAGGCGACAGATGAACACTGAAGCTTTCTTT | CASSLRRQMNTEAFF
TRBJ1-1 | TRBV5-6 | - | TRBD1 | TGTGCCAGCAGCGCGAGGACAGGGGGGAACACTGAAGCTTTCTTT | CASSARTGGNTEAFF
TRBJ2-5 | TRBV18 | - | - | TGTGCCAGCTCGCGGTCGTCCGGGATTGGGGAGACCCAGTACTTC | CASSRSSGIGETQYF
TRBJ2-7 | TRBV7-2 | - | TRBD2 | TGTGCCAGCAGCTTGTCATTAGCGGGTGGGGTGGGGGAGCAGTACTTC | CASSLSLAGGVGEQYF
TRBJ1-2 | TRBV9 | - | - | TGTGCCAGCAGGGACGGGGGTAACTATGGCTACACCTTC | CASRDGGNYGYTF
TRBJ1-5 | TRBV7-8 | - | - | TGTGCCAGCAGCTTAAGGCCCGGGGCCGGGCAGCCCCAGCATTTT | CASSLRPGAGQPQHF
TRBJ2-3 | TRBV4-1 | - | TRBD1 | TGCGCCAGCAGGACGACAGGGCTGGGGACAGATACGCAGTATTTT | CASRTTGLGTDTQYF
TRBJ2-3 | TRBV5-1 | - | TRBD2 | TGCGCCAGCAGCTTGTGGCTAGCGGGAGGGAGCGGCACAGATACGCAGTATTTT | CASSLWLAGGSGTDTQYF
TRBJ2-5 | TRBV5-4 | - | - | TGTGCCAGCACAGTCCAGGGGGGAGGGTACGGGACCCAGTACTTC | CASTVQGGGYGTQYF
TRBJ2-2 | TRBV5-1 | - | - | TGCGCCAGCAGCTCCGGACACAGTACGAACACCGGGGAGCTGTTTTTT | CASSSGHSTNTGELFF
TRBJ1-1 | TRBV7-3 | - | - | TGTGCCAGCAGCTTAACGATGGGCTCCACTGAAGCTTTCTTT | CASSLTMGSTEAFF
TRBJ1-5 | TRBV18 | - | TRBD1 | TGTGCCAGCTCGCGGACAGGGGTCAATCAGCCCCAGCATTTT | CASSRTGVNQPQHF
TRBJ2-5 | TRBV30 | - | - | TGTGCCTGGAGTGTAAAGGAGACCCAGTACTTC | CAWSVKETQYF
TRBJ1-3 | TRBV2 | once | - | TGTGCCAGCAGAAGAATAAAAACGGAGGGAAACACCATATATTTT | CASRRIKTEGNTIYF
TRBJ1-4 | TRBV6-5 | - | - | TGTGCCAGCAGTTACCGCGCTTATAATGAAAAACTGTTTTTT | CASSYRAYNEKLFF
TRBJ1-5 | TRBV19 | - | - | TGTGCCAGTACCTACACCCGGGACGGCCGAAATCAGCCCCAGCATTTT | CASTYTRDGRNQPQHF
TRBJ1-1 | TRBV29-1 | - | TRBD1 | TGCAGCGTTGATCCCGGGGCAGGGGGCGCGGACACTGAAGCTTTCTTT | CSVDPGAGGADTEAFF
TRBJ2-5 | TRBV11-2 | - | TRBD2 | TGTGCCAGCAGCTTGGCGGGGGGGGCAGTCCAAGAGACCCAGTACTTC | CASSLAGGAVQETQYF
TRBJ1-4 | TRBV25-1 | - | TRBD1 | TGTGCCAGCAGTGAATACGGACAGGCCCTTGAAAAACTGTTTTTT | CASSEYGQALEKLFF
TRBJ1-1 | TRBV27 | - | - | TGTGCCAGCAGTAGCCCCGGGGGAGGGAGGAACACTGAAGCTTTCTTT | CASSSPGGGRNTEAFF
TRBJ1-5 | TRBV18 | few | - | TGTGCCAGCTCAGAGCCCAGCGGCCAGCCCCAGCATTTT | CASSEPSGQPQHF
TRBJ2-1 | TRBV5-1 | - | TRBD2 | TGCGCCAGCAGCGAAGGGACTAGCGGGATCTACAATGAGCAGTTCTTC | CASSEGTSGIYNEQFF